This T cell receptor (beta chain) was profiled in a study of control samples from healthy donors and cancer patients (TCRdb year 2020). The germline V gene (reference sequence) supplies CDR1 SEHNR and CDR2 FQNEAQ. The CDR3 spans 13 residues, from the cysteine through the phenylalanine. Just the 39-base CDR3 DNA is kept, in frame starting at base 1. V loses 2 bases, J loses 7 bases, and the germline ends lie 9 bases apart. With regard to this clone: Its antigen target is currently unknown.

The library came from the immunoSEQ multiplex PCR assay. The source is immuneACCESS, and TCRdb retained only in-frame sequences with V and J called. Part of the clones is not carried over; for the studies checked, unresolved V genes explain less than half of this, and the remainder is unexplained. The data table for this sample lists under 200,000 clones. Around 2% of the sample is taken by the ten largest. The sequenced material came from blood. Rearrangement joined TRBV7-9 to TRBJ2-1, with TRBD2 perhaps the D gene, on 6 matching bases. This TCR came from a woman aged 30 to 39 in good health. The nucleotide sequence reads as follows: TGTGCCAGCAGCTTATCTGGGGGGAATGAGCAGTTCTTC. Its amino acids are CASSLSGGNEQFF. Reference TRBV7-9 and TRBJ2-1 genes cover what lies past the CDR3, so the full variable domain is DTGVSQNPRHKITKRGQNVTFRCDPISEHNRLYWYRQTLGQGPEFLTYFQNEAQLEKSRLLSDRFSAERPKGSFSTLEIQRTEQGDSAMYLCASSLSGGNEQFFGPGTRLTVL.